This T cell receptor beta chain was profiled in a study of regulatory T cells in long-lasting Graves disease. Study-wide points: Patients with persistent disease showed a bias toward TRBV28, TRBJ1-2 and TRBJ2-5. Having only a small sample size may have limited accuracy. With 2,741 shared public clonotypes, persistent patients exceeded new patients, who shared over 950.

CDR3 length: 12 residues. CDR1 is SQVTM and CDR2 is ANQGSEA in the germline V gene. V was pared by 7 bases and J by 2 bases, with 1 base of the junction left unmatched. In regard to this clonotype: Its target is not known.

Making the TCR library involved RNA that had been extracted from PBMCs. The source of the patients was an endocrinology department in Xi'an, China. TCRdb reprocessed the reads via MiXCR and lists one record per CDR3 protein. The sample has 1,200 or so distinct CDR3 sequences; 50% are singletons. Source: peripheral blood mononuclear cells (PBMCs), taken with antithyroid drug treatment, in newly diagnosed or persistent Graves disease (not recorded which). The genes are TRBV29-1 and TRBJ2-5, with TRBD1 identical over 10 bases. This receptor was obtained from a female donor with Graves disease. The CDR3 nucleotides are TGCAGCGGGACAGGGGGGCAAGAGACCCAGTACTTC. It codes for CSGTGGQETQYF.